Listed below are T cell receptor beta chains from one sample, sequenced in a study of a mutant IDH1 vaccine in newly diagnosed glioma. TCRdb's table, derived via immunoSEQ multiplex PCR, lists solely in-frame clones and lacks some. This sample has around 78,000 clones, with more than 85% found just once. The antigens for these receptors are not known. The sequencing here drew on PBMCs, taken from a glioma patient whose treatment included an IDH1 peptide vaccine. These receptors all stem from a woman aged 50 to 60 with glioma. The CDR3 runs from the conserved cysteine through the conserved F or W. Fields, in order: D gene, clone size, J gene, V gene, CDR3 DNA, CDR3 protein. The D gene is left open where the match is weak. Only some rows state a clone size, as once, few, many or a class for expanded clones.

D: TRBD2
size: .
J: TRBJ2-1
V: TRBV5-1
DNA: TGCGCCAGCAGCTCGGGACTAGCGGGAGGGCCGGGTGAGCAGTTCTTC
CDR3: CASSSGLAGGPGEQFF

D: TRBD1
size: .
J: TRBJ1-4
V: TRBV5-6
DNA: TGTGCCAGCAGCTTGGGGGGGGACAGCGGTGAAAAACTGTTTTTT
CDR3: CASSLGGDSGEKLFF

D: .
size: .
J: TRBJ1-5
V: TRBV7-9
DNA: TGTGCCAGCAGCTCTGCCGCTCAGCCCCAGCATTTT
CDR3: CASSSAAQPQHF

D: TRBD2
size: .
J: TRBJ2-7
V: TRBV19
DNA: TGTGCCAGTAGGAATAGCGGGAGCGGCTACGAGCAGTACTTC
CDR3: CASRNSGSGYEQYF

D: TRBD1
size: .
J: TRBJ2-4
V: TRBV7-9
DNA: TGTGCCAGCAGCTGGGCCGGGACAGCAAGAAACATTCAGTACTTC
CDR3: CASSWAGTARNIQYF

D: TRBD1
size: .
J: TRBJ1-5
V: TRBV18
DNA: TGTGCCAGCTCACCACCAAACAGGGGGAGCAATCAGCCCCAGCATTTT
CDR3: CASSPPNRGSNQPQHF

D: .
size: .
J: TRBJ2-7
V: TRBV6-5
DNA: TGTGCCAGCAGTTACTCGCAGGGGATGGTCTACGAGCAGTACTTC
CDR3: CASSYSQGMVYEQYF

D: .
size: .
J: TRBJ2-5
V: TRBV21-1
DNA: TGTGCCAGCAGCAAAGAGGGGCCCCAAGAGACCCAGTACTTC
CDR3: CASSKEGPQETQYF

D: TRBD1
size: .
J: TRBJ2-7
V: TRBV6-1
DNA: TGTGCCAGCAGTGACGCGAGGACAGGGTACTACGAGCAGTACTTC
CDR3: CASSDARTGYYEQYF

D: TRBD1
size: .
J: TRBJ1-1
V: TRBV14
DNA: TGTGCCAGCAGCCAAGCCGGGACAGCAAACACTGAAGCTTTCTTT
CDR3: CASSQAGTANTEAFF

D: .
size: few
J: TRBJ2-2
V: TRBV5-1
DNA: TGCGCCAGCAGCTTAGGCGGGAACACCGGGGAGCTGTTTTTT
CDR3: CASSLGGNTGELFF

D: .
size: .
J: TRBJ1-1
V: TRBV6-1
DNA: TGTGCCAGCAGTGAAGCAGGGCTCACTGAAGCTTTCTTT
CDR3: CASSEAGLTEAFF

D: TRBD1
size: .
J: TRBJ2-5
V: TRBV5-4
DNA: TGTGCCAGCAGCCCCCAGGGACAGGCCCATGGGGAGACCCAGTACTTC
CDR3: CASSPQGQAHGETQYF

D: .
size: few
J: TRBJ1-4
V: TRBV7-9
DNA: TGTGCCAGCAGACCCAACTCGAGGAGTCGGGAGGGTGAAAAACTGTTTTTT
CDR3: CASRPNSRSREGEKLFF

D: TRBD2
size: .
J: TRBJ2-1
V: TRBV10-1
DNA: TGCGCCAGCAGTGACGGGAGGGCCAGTGAGCAGTTCTTC
CDR3: CASSDGRASEQFF

D: .
size: .
J: TRBJ2-1
V: TRBV4-1
DNA: TGCGCCAGCAGCCAAGAGGGTAATGAGCAGTTCTTC
CDR3: CASSQEGNEQFF

D: .
size: once
J: TRBJ2-3
V: TRBV6-6
DNA: TGTGCCAGCAGTTACTCAAGCACAGATACGCAGTATTTT
CDR3: CASSYSSTDTQYF

D: .
size: .
J: TRBJ1-1
V: TRBV19
DNA: TGTGCCAGTAGTAAACGACAGGAGAACACTGAAGCTTTCTTT
CDR3: CASSKRQENTEAFF

D: TRBD2
size: .
J: TRBJ2-7
V: TRBV5-1
DNA: TGCGCCAGCAGCTTGAGTAGCGGGAGTTCCTACGAGCAGTACTTC
CDR3: CASSLSSGSSYEQYF

D: TRBD1
size: .
J: TRBJ1-6
V: TRBV30
DNA: TGTGCCTGTGACAGGGATAATTCACCCCTCCACTTT
CDR3: CACDRDNSPLHF

D: TRBD1
size: .
J: TRBJ1-3
V: TRBV28
DNA: TGTGCCAGCAGCAGAACAGGGGGCGCGCGTGGAAACACCATATATTTT
CDR3: CASSRTGGARGNTIYF

D: .
size: once
J: TRBJ2-1
V: TRBV6-1
DNA: TGTGCCAGCACGGTGGGCAATGAGCAGTTCTTC
CDR3: CASTVGNEQFF

D: TRBD1
size: few
J: TRBJ1-2
V: TRBV7-3
DNA: TGTGCCAGCAGCCCAGGACAGGGGGCTCACTATGGCTACACCTTC
CDR3: CASSPGQGAHYGYTF

D: TRBD1
size: .
J: TRBJ1-6
V: TRBV2
DNA: TGTGCCAGCAGGGGACAGTTATATAATTCACCCCTCCACTTT
CDR3: CASRGQLYNSPLHF

D: TRBD1
size: .
J: TRBJ2-4
V: TRBV5-1
DNA: TGCGCCAGCAGGTTCACCGGGACAGAAAACATTCAGTACTTC
CDR3: CASRFTGTENIQYF

D: TRBD2
size: .
J: TRBJ2-7
V: TRBV2
DNA: TGTGCCAGCAGTGAGCCCCTCACCGGGACTAACTACGAGCAGTACTTC
CDR3: CASSEPLTGTNYEQYF

D: TRBD1
size: .
J: TRBJ2-1
V: TRBV5-5
DNA: TGTGCCAGCAGCTTAGAGGGACAGGGGTTCGATGAGCAGTTCTTC
CDR3: CASSLEGQGFDEQFF

D: TRBD2
size: .
J: TRBJ2-7
V: TRBV4-1
DNA: TGCGCCAGCAGCCAAGGGGGGTTACTAGCGGGAGCCTACGAGCAGTACTTC
CDR3: CASSQGGLLAGAYEQYF

D: .
size: .
J: TRBJ2-7
V: TRBV19
DNA: TGTGCCAGTAGTCCAACAGGAAGATACGAGCAGTACTTC
CDR3: CASSPTGRYEQYF

D: .
size: .
J: TRBJ2-1
V: TRBV5-1
DNA: TGCGCCAGCAGCTTTTACCAGGGAGGCAATGAGCAGTTCTTC
CDR3: CASSFYQGGNEQFF

D: TRBD2
size: .
J: TRBJ2-3
V: TRBV5-1
DNA: TGCGCCAGCAGCCCAGGGACTAGAACGCAGTATTTT
CDR3: CASSPGTRTQYF

D: .
size: .
J: TRBJ2-1
V: TRBV7-9
DNA: TGTGCCAGCAGCTTCCTGTCGGGCAGCTACAATGAGCAGTTCTTC
CDR3: CASSFLSGSYNEQFF

D: .
size: .
J: TRBJ2-1
V: TRBV5-1
DNA: TGCGCCAGCAGCACTGAGGGTAATGAGCAGTTCTTC
CDR3: CASSTEGNEQFF

D: .
size: .
J: TRBJ1-2
V: TRBV28
DNA: TGTGCCAGCAGTTGGCCGGTGGATGGCTACACCTTC
CDR3: CASSWPVDGYTF

D: .
size: .
J: TRBJ1-5
V: TRBV15
DNA: TGTGCCACCAGGAGGTCAACGGGGGGGGCGAGGGGATTCAATCAGCCCCAGCATTTT
CDR3: CATRRSTGGARGFNQPQHF

D: TRBD1
size: .
J: TRBJ2-3
V: TRBV6-1
DNA: TGTGCCAGCAACCTTGACAGGGGTGATACGCAGTATTTT
CDR3: CASNLDRGDTQYF

D: TRBD1
size: .
J: TRBJ1-1
V: TRBV7-9
DNA: TGTGCCAGCAGCGGCCAAGACAGGGACACTGAAGCTTTCTTT
CDR3: CASSGQDRDTEAFF

D: TRBD2
size: .
J: TRBJ2-7
V: TRBV9
DNA: TGTGCCAGCAGTCCCACTAGCGCTTCCTACGAGCAGTACTTC
CDR3: CASSPTSASYEQYF

D: TRBD2
size: .
J: TRBJ2-1
V: TRBV7-9
DNA: TGTGCCAGCAGTCGAACTGGGACTAGGTGGGATGAGCAGTTCTTC
CDR3: CASSRTGTRWDEQFF

D: TRBD1
size: .
J: TRBJ2-5
V: TRBV6-5
DNA: TGTGCCAGCAGTTACTCCGGGACAGGTACAGGAGAGACCCAGTACTTC
CDR3: CASSYSGTGTGETQYF

D: .
size: .
J: TRBJ1-1
V: TRBV4-2
DNA: TGTGCCAGCAGCCAAGAAGCGACAGAGAACACTGAAGCTTTCTTT
CDR3: CASSQEATENTEAFF